These 26 T cell receptor beta chains were all obtained from the same sample, sequenced in a study of OX40 agonist ivuxolimab in advanced cancers. Library generation was performed with the immunoSEQ multiplex PCR assay. The table was pulled from immuneACCESS by TCRdb, which kept in-frame rearrangements only. Such tables lose some clones; where checked, under half of the loss comes from unresolved V genes, and the rest has no known cause. This sample has about 61,000 clones in its table, and 70% to 90% of those were observed once. The ten largest clones represent about 1.2% of the sample. Sample: CD4+ or CD8+ T cells sorted from blood, taken in a trial of the OX40 agonist ivuxolimab. The origin of the receptors is an adult with an advanced solid tumor such as melanoma, head and neck, liver or kidney cancer.

This chain uses TRBV5-1 with TRBJ2-7, with D possibly matching TRBD2 (7 bases). Germline V CDR1 and CDR2: SGHRS, YFSETQ. This CDR3 is 17 amino acids long. The V gene lost 1 base and the J gene lost 3 bases, with 20 bases spanning the gap. For the CDR3, the DNA is TGCGCCAGCAGCTTGCGGGGGGCAGGTGGATTCATCTACGAGCAGTACTTC. Its translation is CASSLRGAGGFIYEQYF.

In this sample, this clone turned up once. V usage is TRBV13 and J usage is TRBJ1-1; D call uncertain. This CDR3 spans 15 amino acids. Germline values: CDR1 PRHDT, CDR2 FYEKMQ (reference sequence). Trimming took off 0 bases at V and 1 base at J, with 9 bases between the two ends. The CDR3 spells CASSLGWTSNTEAFF. The CDR3 region has the DNA TGTGCCAGCAGCTTAGGCTGGACCTCGAACACTGAAGCTTTCTTT.

V usage is TRBV20-1 and J usage is TRBJ2-1; tentative D call: TRBD2 (6 bases). Germline V gives CDR1 DFQATT, CDR2 SNEGSKA (reference sequence). There are 11 residues in the CDR3. V was shortened by 5 bases and J by 7 bases, with 9 bases between the two germline ends. The CDR3 coding sequence is TGCAGTGCTTCTGGGAGGAATGAGCAGTTCTTC. It encodes CSASGRNEQFF.

The gene calls are TRBV2 and TRBJ2-3; 8 bases match TRBD2. The CDR3 runs 15 residues. The V gene end was trimmed by 6 bases and the J gene end by 3 bases; junction bases not matched to a gene: 8. Germline V gives CDR1 SNHLY, CDR2 FYNNEI. As DNA, the CDR3 is TGTGCCAGCAGCCCTTCCGGACTAGCTACAGATACGCAGTATTTT. Protein sequence: CASSPSGLATDTQYF.

About this clone itself: The junction differs from germline at one of its ends, possibly a read error. The chain employs TRBV7-2 and TRBJ2-3; 15 bases are a match to TRBD2. The V gene's germline CDR1 is SGHTA and CDR2 FQGNSA. This CDR3 has 13 amino acids. For the CDR3, the DNA is TGTGCCAGCAGCATGGGGACTAGCGGGGGGCCGAGGTTT. Translating gives CASSMGTSGGPRF.

Remarks on this clone: The same CDR3 also results from other DNA sequences found in this sample. V gene TRBV18 combines with J gene TRBJ2-1, with D hard to call. This CDR3 spans 11 amino acids. V lost 2 bases, J lost 8 bases, and 4 bases lay in between. The germline V gene encodes CDR1 KGHSH and CDR2 LQKENI. The chain's CDR3 is CASSPLDEQFF. CDR3 in DNA: TGTGCCAGCTCACCATTGGATGAGCAGTTCTTC.

This sequence joins TRBV2 and TRBJ1-5, with D hard to call. This CDR3 is built from 14 residues. Per germline, CDR1 SNHLY and CDR2 FYNNEI. V was clipped by 5 bases and J by 0 bases, with 8 bases between them. CDR3 in amino acids: CASSYIYSNQPQHF. CDR3 sequence (DNA): TGTGCCAGCAGTTACATATATAGCAATCAGCCCCAGCATTTT.

J is TRBJ1-6 and V is TRBV6-5; 9 bases match TRBD1. This CDR3 comprises 15 residues. Germline CDR1 and CDR2: MNHEY and SVGAGI. Unmatched junction bases numbered 10, after V lost 6 bases and J lost 10 bases. CDR3 nucleotides: TGTGCCAGCAGGCTCCTGGACAGGGGAGGCTCACCCCTCCACTTT. Residues: CASRLLDRGGSPLHF.

The chain recombines TRBV15 with TRBJ1-1, with a possible D match to TRBD1 (5 bases). The germline CDR1 and CDR2 sequences are LNHNV and YYDKDF (reference sequence). The CDR3 runs 15 residues. Trimming took 0 bases from V and 10 from J, leaving 18 bases between them. The CDR3 here is CATSRDFGAPTGAFF. The CDR3 nucleotides read TGTGCCACCAGCAGAGATTTCGGGGCACCAACAGGAGCTTTCTTT. Supplemented by reference TRBV15 and TRBJ1-1, the full variable domain reads DAMVIQNPRYQVTQFGKPVTLSCSQTLNHNVMYWYQQKSSQAPKLLFHYYDKDFNNEADTPDNFQSRRPNTSFCFLDIRSPGLGDTAMYLCATSRDFGAPTGAFFGQGTRLTVV.

The rearrangement links TRBV5-1 to TRBJ2-2, with TRBD1 as a possible D gene (6 bases). CDR3 length: 15 residues. The germline gives CDR1 SGHRS, CDR2 YFSETQ. V shed 2 bases and J shed 3 bases, with 11 bases lying between them. CDR3 coding DNA: TGCGCCAGCAGCTTTTCCAGGGGAGACACCGGGGAGCTGTTTTTT. This codes for CASSFSRGDTGELFF. Combining the CDR3 with reference TRBV5-1 and TRBJ2-2 gives the whole variable domain KAGVTQTPRYLIKTRGQQVTLSCSPISGHRSVSWYQQTPGQGLQFLFEYFSETQRNKGNFPGRFSGRQFSNSRSEMNVSTLELGDSALYLCASSFSRGDTGELFFGEGSRLTVL.

The genes are TRBV9 and TRBJ2-7, with a possible D match to TRBD2 (7 bases). Germline V gives CDR1 SGDLS, CDR2 YYNGEE. This CDR3 region has 17 residues. Trimming shortened V by 4 bases and J by 6 bases, and 26 bases separated the two germline ends. DNA of the CDR3: TGTGCCAGCAGCCCCCTCAAGGGGGGGCCGAGGGGAGGCGAGCAGTACTTC. Protein product: CASSPLKGGPRGGEQYF.

This clone was seen once. The chain couples TRBV19 to TRBJ2-3, with D possibly matching TRBD1 (5 bases). Trimming took 5 bases from V and 0 from J, leaving 15 bases between them. Germline V gene data show CDR1 as LNHDA and CDR2 as SQIVND (reference sequence). The CDR3 has 16 amino acids. Here the CDR3 reads CASSGWGTGSTDTQYF. The DNA of the CDR3 is TGTGCCAGTAGTGGCTGGGGCACAGGTAGCACAGATACGCAGTATTTT.

The rearrangement uses TRBV6-5 and TRBJ1-2, with 9 bases matching TRBD1. The V gene's germline CDR1 is MNHEY and CDR2 SVGAGI. CDR3 length: 15 amino acids. V lost 0 bases and J lost 8; bases outside the gene matches: 7. The CDR3 DNA reads as TGTGCCAGCAGTTACTCACTGAACAGGGGGCTAGGCTACACCTTC. Protein product: CASSYSLNRGLGYTF.

This rearrangement joins TRBV7-9 to TRBJ1-2; D is undetermined. V gave up 5 bases and J gave up 7 bases, with 14 bases separating them. The length of the CDR3 is 13 residues. Germline CDR1 SEHNR, CDR2 FQNEAQ (reference sequence). CDR3 region: CASSVALLSGYTF. CDR3 DNA: TGTGCCAGCAGCGTTGCCCTCCTGTCTGGCTACACCTTC.

The chain uses TRBV9 and TRBJ1-2; 9 positions match TRBD1. V dropped 4 bases and J dropped 7; count of bases not matched to a gene: 11. The germline V gene encodes CDR1 SGDLS and CDR2 YYNGEE. The CDR3 has 15 amino acids. This CDR3 reads CASSPNRGPFTGYTF. CDR3 DNA: TGTGCCAGCAGCCCAAACAGGGGGCCCTTCACTGGCTACACCTTC.

This clone was observed a single time. The chain employs TRBV7-9 and TRBJ1-4; 7 bases are shared with TRBD1. Germline V gives CDR1 SEHNR, CDR2 FQNEAQ (reference sequence). The CDR3 runs to 14 residues. V gave up 5 bases and J gave up 6 bases; unmatched junction bases: 6. The CDR3 sequence: CASSVGQVYEKLFF. The CDR3 nucleotides are TGTGCCAGCAGCGTCGGACAGGTCTATGAAAAACTGTTTTTT.

The chain is built from TRBV2 and TRBJ2-3; 11 bases fit TRBD2. The germline CDR1 and CDR2 sequences are SNHLY and FYNNEI. The V gene end was trimmed by 4 bases and the J gene end by 1 base; junction bases not matched to a gene: 4. CDR3 length equals 16 residues. The CDR3 reads CASSGLAGWGTDTQYF. The CDR3 DNA is TGTGCCAGCAGTGGACTAGCGGGGTGGGGCACAGATACGCAGTATTTT.

The J gene is TRBJ2-7, the V gene TRBV5-1; D is ambiguous. The CDR3 runs 13 residues. Trimming removed 0 bases from V and 0 bases from J, with 4 bases in between. Germline CDR1 is SGHRS and CDR2 is YFSETQ. The CDR3 DNA reads TGCGCCAGCAGCTTGGCCAGCTCCTACGAGCAGTACTTC. Amino acid sequence: CASSLASSYEQYF.

The V gene is TRBV7-2, the J gene TRBJ2-1; 14 bases map to TRBD2. Losses at the gene ends were 5 bases for V and 8 bases for J; bases not matched to a gene: 8. The CDR3 runs to 16 residues. CDR1 SGHTA and CDR2 FQGNSA come from the germline V gene. In DNA, the CDR3 is TGTGCCAGCAGCCATCGACTAGCGGGGGGGCGGGATGAGCAGTTCTTC. As protein: CASSHRLAGGRDEQFF.

The chain carries TRBV19 and TRBJ2-3; 12 nucleotides align to TRBD2. Losses at the gene ends were 4 bases for V and 4 bases for J; bases not matched to a gene: 6. The CDR3 runs to 16 residues. The germline gives CDR1 LNHDA, CDR2 SQIVND (reference sequence). The CDR3 is CASSRRLAGVSDTQYF. The CDR3 nucleotides are TGTGCCAGTAGTAGGAGACTAGCGGGAGTCTCAGATACGCAGTATTTT. Based on the CDR3 plus reference TRBV19 and TRBJ2-3, the full variable domain is DGGITQSPKYLFRKEGQNVTLSCEQNLNHDAMYWYRQDPGQGLRLIYYSQIVNDFQKGDIAEGYSVSREKKESFPLTVTSAQKNPTAFYLCASSRRLAGVSDTQYFGPGTRLTVL.

The rearrangement uses TRBV2 and TRBJ1-3, with D hard to call. Germline loops: CDR1 SNHLY, CDR2 FYNNEI. CDR3 length equals 14 residues. Between the trimmed V and J ends, which lost 7 bases and 0 bases, there was a span of 10 bases. The CDR3: CASTSGRSGNTIYF. The DNA for the CDR3 is TGTGCCAGCACCAGCGGACGCTCTGGAAACACCATATATTTT.

The chain employs TRBV4-1 and TRBJ2-5, with TRBD1 identical over 8 bases. V lost 4 bases, J lost 2 bases, and 3 bases stayed unmatched. CDR1 and CDR2 from the germline V gene are MGHRA and YSYEKL. The length of the CDR3 is 14 residues. The CDR3 DNA follows: TGCGCCAGCAGCCTTAGGACAGGGCAAGAGACCCAGTACTTC. The encoded protein is CASSLRTGQETQYF.

This clone has just one count. The chain employs TRBV27 and TRBJ1-5; TRBD1 matches 10 bases. Germline values: CDR1 MNHEY, CDR2 SMNVEV (reference sequence). This CDR3 has 16 amino acids. Germline trimming cut 6 bases from V and 4 bases from J; bases unmatched to any gene: 9. The DNA for the CDR3 is TGTGCCAGCAGACCCCTCGGACAGGGGGAAAATCAGCCCCAGCATTTT. Amino acids: CASRPLGQGENQPQHF.

This chain connects TRBV7-9 to TRBJ1-5; 7 bases fit TRBD1. V shed 5 bases, J shed 1 base, and the junction held 8 bases outside the gene matches. Germline V gives CDR1 SEHNR, CDR2 FQNEAQ (reference sequence). The CDR3 has 16 residues. The CDR3 spells CASSPGGAWSNQPQHF. The CDR3 coding sequence is TGTGCCAGCAGCCCAGGGGGGGCATGGAGCAATCAGCCCCAGCATTTT.

V and J are TRBV10-3 and TRBJ1-1; D call uncertain. The V end was cut by 4 bases, the J end by 0 bases, with 3 bases between. Germline lookup yields CDR1 ENHRY and CDR2 SYGVKD. This CDR3 contains 12 residues. CDR3 coding DNA: TGTGCCATCAGTGCGGTGAACACTGAAGCTTTCTTT. Amino acids: CAISAVNTEAFF.

V usage is TRBV5-1 and J usage is TRBJ2-3; 9 bases line up with TRBD2. This CDR3 region has 15 residues. From germline, CDR1 is SGHRS and CDR2 YFSETQ. The J segment lost 6 bases and the V segment lost 2 bases, leaving 7 bases of the junction unmatched. DNA of the CDR3: TGCGCCAGCAGCTTCCGCGGGGGGGCCGTCGATACGCAGTATTTT. Encoded protein: CASSFRGGAVDTQYF.